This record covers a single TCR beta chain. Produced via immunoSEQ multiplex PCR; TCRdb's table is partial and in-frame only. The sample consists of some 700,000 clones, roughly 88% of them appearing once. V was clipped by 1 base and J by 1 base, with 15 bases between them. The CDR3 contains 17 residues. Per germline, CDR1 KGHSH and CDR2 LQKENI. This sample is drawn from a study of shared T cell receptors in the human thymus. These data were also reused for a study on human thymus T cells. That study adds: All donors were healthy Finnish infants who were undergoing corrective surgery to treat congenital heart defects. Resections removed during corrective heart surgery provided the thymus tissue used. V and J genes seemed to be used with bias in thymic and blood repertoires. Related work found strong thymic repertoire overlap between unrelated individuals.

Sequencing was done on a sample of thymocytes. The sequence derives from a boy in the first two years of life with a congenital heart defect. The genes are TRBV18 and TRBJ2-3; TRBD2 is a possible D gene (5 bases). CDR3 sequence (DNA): TGTGCCAGCTCACCACGGGGAGAGGGCACCGGCACAGATACGCAGTATTTT. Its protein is CASSPRGEGTGTDTQYF.